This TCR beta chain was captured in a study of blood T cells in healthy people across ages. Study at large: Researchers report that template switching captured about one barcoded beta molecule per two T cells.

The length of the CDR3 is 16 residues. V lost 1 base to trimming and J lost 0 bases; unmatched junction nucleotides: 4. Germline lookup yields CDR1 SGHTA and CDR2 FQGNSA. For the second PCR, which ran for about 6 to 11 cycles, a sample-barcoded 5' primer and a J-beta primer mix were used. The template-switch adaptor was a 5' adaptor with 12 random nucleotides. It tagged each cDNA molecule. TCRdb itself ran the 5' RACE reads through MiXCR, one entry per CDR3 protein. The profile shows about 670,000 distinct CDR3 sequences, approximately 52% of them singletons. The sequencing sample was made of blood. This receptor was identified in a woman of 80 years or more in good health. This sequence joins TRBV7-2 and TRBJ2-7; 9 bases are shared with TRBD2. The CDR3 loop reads CASSLETSGSSYEQYF. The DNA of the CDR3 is TGTGCCAGCAGCTTAGAGACTAGCGGCAGCTCCTACGAGCAGTACTTC. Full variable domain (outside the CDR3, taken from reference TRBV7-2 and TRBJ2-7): GAGVSQSPSNKVTEKGKDVELRCDPISGHTALYWYRQSLGQGLEFLIYFQGNSAPDKSGLPSDRFSAERTGGSVSTLTIQRTQQEDSAVYLCASSLETSGSSYEQYFGPGTRLTVT.